A selection of T cell receptor beta chains follows, all from one sample in a study of blood T cell repertoires in COVID-19. The table came from immunoSEQ multiplex PCR; TCRdb's copy has only in-frame clones and leaves some out. The sample lists about 50,000 clones; approximately 84% were seen once. Sample: peripheral blood. The source is a man aged 65-85 years with active COVID-19. The CDR3 runs from the conserved cysteine through the conserved F or W. The D gene is left open where the match is weak. Clone size is given for some rows only: seen once, a few or many times, or a class if the clone is expanded.

TRBV7-6,.,.,TRBJ2-3,CASSPTTPSGGTDTQYF,TGTGCCAGCAGCCCAACAACCCCCTCGGGGGGCACAGATACGCAGTATTTT
TRBV6-1,.,.,TRBJ1-5,CASSEMTISNQPQHF,TGTGCCAGCAGTGAAATGACAATTAGCAATCAGCCCCAGCATTTT
TRBV11-1,.,.,TRBJ2-7,CASSLSRSHEQYF,TGTGCCAGCAGCTTATCCCGTTCCCACGAGCAGTACTTC
TRBV9,.,.,TRBJ1-1,CASSPRSGTGTEAFF,TGTGCCAGCAGCCCCCGGTCGGGCACAGGCACTGAAGCTTTCTTT
TRBV6-2/TRBV6-3,.,.,TRBJ2-5,CASSRDSQETQYF,TGTGCCAGCAGTCGAGATTCCCAAGAGACCCAGTACTTC
TRBV2,.,.,TRBJ2-3,CASSEATGTDTQYF,TGTGCCAGCAGTGAAGCCACAGGGACAGATACGCAGTATTTT
TRBV5-6,TRBD1,.,TRBJ2-1,CASSLNPGGAYNEQFF,TGTGCCAGCAGCTTGAATCCAGGGGGAGCCTACAATGAGCAGTTCTTC
TRBV7-3,.,few,TRBJ2-1,CASSPGATNNEQFF,TGTGCCAGCAGCCCAGGCGCAACCAACAATGAGCAGTTCTTC
TRBV18,.,.,TRBJ2-6,CASSLQGRAGANVLTF,TGTGCCAGCTCTTTACAGGGAAGGGCTGGGGCCAACGTCCTGACTTTC
TRBV6-6,TRBD2,.,TRBJ2-3,CASSRAASGRVTDTQYF,TGTGCCAGCAGTCGAGCCGCTAGCGGGAGGGTAACAGATACGCAGTATTTT
TRBV5-6,.,.,TRBJ1-5,CASSLDGDQPQHF,TGTGCCAGCAGCTTGGACGGGGATCAGCCCCAGCATTTT
TRBV4-3,TRBD1,.,TRBJ2-2,CASSQGLRTGETGELFF,TGCGCCAGCAGCCAAGGACTCCGGACAGGGGAGACCGGGGAGCTGTTTTTT
TRBV29-1,TRBD1,.,TRBJ2-5,CSVTTGGWETQYF,TGCAGCGTGACTACAGGGGGCTGGGAGACCCAGTACTTC
TRBV27,TRBD1,.,TRBJ2-2,CASGSRTGRATGELFF,TGTGCCAGCGGATCCAGGACAGGGCGTGCCACCGGGGAGCTGTTTTTT
TRBV5-1,TRBD2,.,TRBJ2-2,CASSLIPGSGITGELFF,TGCGCCAGCAGCTTAATCCCTGGTAGCGGGATTACCGGGGAGCTGTTTTTT
TRBV28,.,.,TRBJ1-1,CASSLSVGQGRAEAFF,TGTGCCAGCAGTTTAAGTGTTGGGCAGGGGCGGGCTGAAGCTTTCTTT
TRBV7-9,.,.,TRBJ1-1,CASSFFGVGTEAFF,TGTGCCAGCAGCTTTTTCGGGGTTGGGACTGAAGCTTTCTTT
TRBV5-3,.,.,TRBJ2-7,CARSRSYEQYF,TGTGCCAGAAGCCGGAGTTACGAGCAGTACTTC
TRBV2,TRBD1,.,TRBJ1-1,CASSRQGNTEAFF,TGTGCCAGCAGCAGACAGGGGAACACTGAAGCTTTCTTT
TRBV30,TRBD2,.,TRBJ2-1,CAWAVGGSYNEQFF,TGTGCCTGGGCCGTCGGGGGGTCCTACAATGAGCAGTTCTTC
TRBV5-1,.,.,TRBJ2-1,CASSWGLNNEQFF,TGCGCCAGCAGCTGGGGACTGAACAATGAGCAGTTCTTC
TRBV5-1,TRBD1,.,TRBJ1-4,CASSLGQGRTNEKLFF,TGCGCCAGCAGCTTGGGACAGGGGAGGACTAATGAAAAACTGTTTTTT
TRBV27,.,.,TRBJ1-2,CASSLYGGGGYTF,TGTGCCAGCAGTTTATACGGGGGAGGAGGCTACACCTTC
TRBV29-1,.,.,TRBJ2-1,CSVEAAVSYNEQFF,TGCAGCGTTGAAGCGGCGGTGAGCTACAATGAGCAGTTCTTC
TRBV6-5,.,.,TRBJ2-5,CASASAGAWETQYF,TGTGCCAGCGCTTCCGCGGGGGCTTGGGAGACCCAGTACTTC
TRBV29-1,.,.,TRBJ2-3,CSVVEAGTQYF,TGCAGCGTTGTAGAGGCTGGTACGCAGTATTTT
TRBV7-2,.,.,TRBJ2-7,CASSLVSFEQYF,TGTGCCAGCAGCTTAGTTAGCTTCGAGCAGTACTTC
TRBV4-1,.,.,TRBJ2-4,CASSPVGSRDYQYF,TGCGCCAGCAGCCCCGTGGGTAGCCGTGACTATCAGTACTTC
TRBV7-9,.,.,TRBJ2-1,CASSSYSGAYNEQFF,TGTGCCAGCAGCTCCTATAGCGGTGCTTACAATGAGCAGTTCTTC